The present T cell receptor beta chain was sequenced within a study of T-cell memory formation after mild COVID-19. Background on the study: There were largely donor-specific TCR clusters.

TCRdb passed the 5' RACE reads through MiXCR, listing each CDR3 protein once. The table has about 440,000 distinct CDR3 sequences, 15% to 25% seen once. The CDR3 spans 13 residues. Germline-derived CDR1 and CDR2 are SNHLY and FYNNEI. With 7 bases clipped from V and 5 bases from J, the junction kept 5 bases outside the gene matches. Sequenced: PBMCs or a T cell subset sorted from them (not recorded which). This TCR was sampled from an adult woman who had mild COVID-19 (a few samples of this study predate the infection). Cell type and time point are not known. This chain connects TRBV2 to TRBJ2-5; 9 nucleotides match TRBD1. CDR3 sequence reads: CASKYRGQETQYF. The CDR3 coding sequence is TGTGCCAGCAAATACAGGGGGCAGGAGACCCAGTACTTC.